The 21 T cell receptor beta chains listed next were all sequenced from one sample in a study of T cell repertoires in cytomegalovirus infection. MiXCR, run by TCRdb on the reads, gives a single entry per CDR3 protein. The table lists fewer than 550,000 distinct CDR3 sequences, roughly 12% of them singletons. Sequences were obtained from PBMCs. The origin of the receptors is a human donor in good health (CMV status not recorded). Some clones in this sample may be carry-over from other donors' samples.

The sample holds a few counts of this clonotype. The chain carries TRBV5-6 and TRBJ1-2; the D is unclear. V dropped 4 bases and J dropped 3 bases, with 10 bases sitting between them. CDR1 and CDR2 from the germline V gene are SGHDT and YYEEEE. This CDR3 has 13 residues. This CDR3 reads CASSPHPHYGYTF. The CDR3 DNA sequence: TGTGCCAGCAGCCCTCACCCTCACTATGGCTACACCTTC.

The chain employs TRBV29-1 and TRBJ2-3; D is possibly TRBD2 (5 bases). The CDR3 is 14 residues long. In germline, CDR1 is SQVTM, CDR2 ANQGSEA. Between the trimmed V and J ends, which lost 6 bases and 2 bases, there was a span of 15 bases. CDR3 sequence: CSVAGPSDTDTQYF. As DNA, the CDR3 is TGCAGCGTCGCGGGCCCTTCAGACACAGATACGCAGTATTTT.

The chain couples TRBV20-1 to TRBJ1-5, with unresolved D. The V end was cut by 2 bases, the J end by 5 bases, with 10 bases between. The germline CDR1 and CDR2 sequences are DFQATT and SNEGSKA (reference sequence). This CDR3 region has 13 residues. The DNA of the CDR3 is TGCAGTGCTAGACAACAAATCCATCAGCCCCAGCATTTT. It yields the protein CSARQQIHQPQHF.

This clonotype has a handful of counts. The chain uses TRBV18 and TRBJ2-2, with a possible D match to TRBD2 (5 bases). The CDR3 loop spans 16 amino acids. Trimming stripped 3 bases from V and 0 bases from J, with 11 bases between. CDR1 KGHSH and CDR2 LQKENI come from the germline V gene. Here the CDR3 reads CASSPWTSTNTGELFF. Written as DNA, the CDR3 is TGTGCCAGCTCACCTTGGACTTCTACGAACACCGGGGAGCTGTTTTTT.

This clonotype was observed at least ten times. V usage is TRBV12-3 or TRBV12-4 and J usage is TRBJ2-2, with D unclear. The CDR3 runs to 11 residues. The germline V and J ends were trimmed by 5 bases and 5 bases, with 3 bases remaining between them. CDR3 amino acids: CASSATGELFF. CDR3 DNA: TGTGCCAGCAGTGCAACCGGGGAGCTGTTTTTT.

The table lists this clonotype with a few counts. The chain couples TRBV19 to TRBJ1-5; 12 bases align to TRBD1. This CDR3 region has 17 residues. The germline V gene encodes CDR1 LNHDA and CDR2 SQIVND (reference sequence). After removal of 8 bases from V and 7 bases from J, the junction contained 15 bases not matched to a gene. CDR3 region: CASSSSKRDRGHQPQHF. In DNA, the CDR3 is TGTGCCAGTTCATCCTCTAAACGGGACAGGGGGCACCAGCCCCAGCATTTT.

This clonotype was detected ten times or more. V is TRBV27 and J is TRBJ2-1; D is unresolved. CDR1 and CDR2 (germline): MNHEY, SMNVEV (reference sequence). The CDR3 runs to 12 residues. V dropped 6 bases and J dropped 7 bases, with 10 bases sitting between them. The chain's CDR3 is CASRGLNNEQFF. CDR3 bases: TGTGCCAGCAGAGGGCTTAATAATGAGCAGTTCTTC.

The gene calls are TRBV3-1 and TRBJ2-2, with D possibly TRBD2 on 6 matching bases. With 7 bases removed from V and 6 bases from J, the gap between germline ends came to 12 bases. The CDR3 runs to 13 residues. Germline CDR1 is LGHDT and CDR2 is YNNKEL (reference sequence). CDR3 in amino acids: CASNYGGAGELFF. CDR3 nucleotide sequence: TGTGCCAGCAACTACGGGGGAGCCGGGGAGCTGTTTTTT.

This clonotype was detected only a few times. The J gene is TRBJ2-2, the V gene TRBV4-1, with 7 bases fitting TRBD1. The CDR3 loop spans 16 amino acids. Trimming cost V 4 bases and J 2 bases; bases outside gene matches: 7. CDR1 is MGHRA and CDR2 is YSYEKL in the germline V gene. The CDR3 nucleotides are TGCGCCAGCAGCCGACAGGGAGAAGTTAACACCGGGGAGCTGTTTTTT. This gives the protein CASSRQGEVNTGELFF.

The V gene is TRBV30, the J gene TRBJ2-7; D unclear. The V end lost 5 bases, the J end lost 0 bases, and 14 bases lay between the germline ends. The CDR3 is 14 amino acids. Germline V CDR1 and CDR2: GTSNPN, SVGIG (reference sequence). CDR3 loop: CAWQHSELSYEQYF. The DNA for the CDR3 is TGTGCCTGGCAACATTCGGAGCTCTCCTACGAGCAGTACTTC.

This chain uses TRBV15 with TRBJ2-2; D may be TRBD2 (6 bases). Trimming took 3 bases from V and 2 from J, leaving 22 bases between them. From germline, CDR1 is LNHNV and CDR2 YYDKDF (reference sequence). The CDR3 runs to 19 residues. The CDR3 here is CATSSHPHVAGRNTGELFF. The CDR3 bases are TGTGCCACCAGCAGCCACCCTCATGTGGCGGGGCGCAACACCGGGGAGCTGTTTTTT.

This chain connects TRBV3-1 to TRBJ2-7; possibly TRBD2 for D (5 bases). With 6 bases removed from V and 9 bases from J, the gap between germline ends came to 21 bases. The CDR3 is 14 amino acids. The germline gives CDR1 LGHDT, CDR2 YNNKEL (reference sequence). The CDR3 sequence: CASSQTEGSRPQYF. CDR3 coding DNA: TGTGCCAGCAGTCAAACAGAGGGAAGCAGGCCGCAGTACTTC.

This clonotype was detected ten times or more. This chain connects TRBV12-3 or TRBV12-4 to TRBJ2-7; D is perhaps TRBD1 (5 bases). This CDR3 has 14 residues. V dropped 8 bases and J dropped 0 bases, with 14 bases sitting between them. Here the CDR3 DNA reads TGTGCCAGCGGGTCGATCAGGGTCTCCTACGAGCAGTACTTC. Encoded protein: CASGSIRVSYEQYF.

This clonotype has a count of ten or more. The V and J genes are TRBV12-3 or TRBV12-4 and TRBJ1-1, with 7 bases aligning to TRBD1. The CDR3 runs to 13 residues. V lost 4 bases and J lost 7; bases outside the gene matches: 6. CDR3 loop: CASSYRRDSEAFF. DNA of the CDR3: TGTGCCAGCAGTTACCGTCGGGACAGTGAAGCTTTCTTT.

This CDR3 reads CASSQGLAPRDEQFF. The DNA of the CDR3 is TGTGCCAGCAGTCAGGGACTAGCGCCCCGGGATGAGCAGTTCTTC. The V gene is TRBV12-3 or TRBV12-4, the J gene TRBJ2-1; 10 bases agree with TRBD2. The length of the CDR3 is 15 residues. J lost 8 bases, V lost 5 bases, and 9 bases had no gene match.

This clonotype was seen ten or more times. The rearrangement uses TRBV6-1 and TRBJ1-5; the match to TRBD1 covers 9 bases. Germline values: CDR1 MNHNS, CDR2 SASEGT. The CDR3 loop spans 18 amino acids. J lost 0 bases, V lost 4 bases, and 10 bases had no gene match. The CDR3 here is CASSGDREFGYSNQPQHF. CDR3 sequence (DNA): TGTGCCAGCAGTGGGGACAGGGAATTCGGTTATAGCAATCAGCCCCAGCATTTT.

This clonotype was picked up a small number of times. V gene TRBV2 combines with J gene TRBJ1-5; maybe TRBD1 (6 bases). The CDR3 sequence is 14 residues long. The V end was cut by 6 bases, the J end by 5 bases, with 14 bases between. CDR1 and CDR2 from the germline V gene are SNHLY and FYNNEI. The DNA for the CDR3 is TGTGCCAGCAGCACGGACAGTAGGGATCAGCCCCAGCATTTT. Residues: CASSTDSRDQPQHF.

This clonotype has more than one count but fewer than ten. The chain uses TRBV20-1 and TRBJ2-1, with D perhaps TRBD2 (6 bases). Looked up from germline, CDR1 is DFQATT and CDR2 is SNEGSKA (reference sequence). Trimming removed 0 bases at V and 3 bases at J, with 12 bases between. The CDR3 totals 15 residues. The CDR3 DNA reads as TGCAGTGCTAGAGAAACGGGACTGTACTACAATGAGCAGTTCTTC. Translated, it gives CSARETGLYYNEQFF.

For the CDR3, the DNA is TGCAGTGCTAGAGATAAAGCGGGGCTTAGCTCCTACAATGAGCAGTTCTTC. This encodes CSARDKAGLSSYNEQFF. The chain combines TRBV20-1 with TRBJ2-1; TRBD2 agrees at 7 bases. This CDR3 is built from 17 residues. Germline V gene data show CDR1 as DFQATT and CDR2 as SNEGSKA (reference sequence). The trim removed 0 bases at V and 0 bases at J, leaving 8 bases unmatched.

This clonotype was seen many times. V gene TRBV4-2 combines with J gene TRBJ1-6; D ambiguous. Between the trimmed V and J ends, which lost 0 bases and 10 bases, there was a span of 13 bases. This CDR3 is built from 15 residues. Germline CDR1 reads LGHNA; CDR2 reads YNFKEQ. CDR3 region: CASSQDFINQSPLHF. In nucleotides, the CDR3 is TGTGCCAGCAGCCAAGATTTTATCAACCAGTCACCCCTCCACTTT.

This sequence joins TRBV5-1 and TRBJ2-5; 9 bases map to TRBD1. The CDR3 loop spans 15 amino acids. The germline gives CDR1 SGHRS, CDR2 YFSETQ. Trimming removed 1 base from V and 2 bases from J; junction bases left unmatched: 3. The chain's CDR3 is CASSLLTGGQETQYF. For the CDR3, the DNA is TGCGCCAGCAGCTTGTTGACAGGGGGACAAGAGACCCAGTACTTC.